This T cell receptor beta chain was sequenced during a study of shared clonotypes between healthy human individuals. The CDR3 covers 12 residues. Trimming cost V 1 base and J 3 bases, with 7 bases left between them. Germline V CDR1 and CDR2: GTSNPN, SVGIG (reference sequence). Source study methods: ImmunoSEQ output held junction-only sequences without quality scores, so filtering differed. The repertoire was sequenced with immunoSEQ multiplex PCR; TCRdb's copy has only in-frame clones and lacks some. The V and J calls and clone size come from that table; D and trimming were worked out from the DNA. The sample has 400,000 to 550,000 clones, roughly 78% seen once; the top ten hold about 12%.

The TCR sequence derives from a woman between 35 and 50 years old in good health. Some clones in this sample may be carry-over from other donors' samples. The sequencing input was PBMCs. V gene TRBV30 combines with J gene TRBJ2-7, with D perhaps matching TRBD1 (5 bases). Here the CDR3 DNA reads TGTGCCTGGAGTGCGACAGTCTACGAGCAGTACTTC. It specifies CAWSATVYEQYF.